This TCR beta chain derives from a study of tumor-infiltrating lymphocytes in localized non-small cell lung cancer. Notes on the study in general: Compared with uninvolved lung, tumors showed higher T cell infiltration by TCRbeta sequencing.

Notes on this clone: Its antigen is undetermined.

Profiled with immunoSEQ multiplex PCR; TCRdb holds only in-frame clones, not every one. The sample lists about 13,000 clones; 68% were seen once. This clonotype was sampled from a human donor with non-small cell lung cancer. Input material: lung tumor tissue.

The CDR3 sequence: CASSLAPAGGEGGFYEQYF. CDR3 DNA: TGTGCCAGCAGCTTAGCTCCAGCGGGGGGCGAGGGCGGCTTCTACGAGCAGTACTTC. This chain joins TRBV7-2 and TRBJ2-7; TRBD2 matches at 9 bases. The CDR3 extends over 19 amino acids. V lost 0 bases, J lost 3 bases, and 15 bases stayed unmatched. Germline V gives CDR1 SGHTA, CDR2 FQGNSA.